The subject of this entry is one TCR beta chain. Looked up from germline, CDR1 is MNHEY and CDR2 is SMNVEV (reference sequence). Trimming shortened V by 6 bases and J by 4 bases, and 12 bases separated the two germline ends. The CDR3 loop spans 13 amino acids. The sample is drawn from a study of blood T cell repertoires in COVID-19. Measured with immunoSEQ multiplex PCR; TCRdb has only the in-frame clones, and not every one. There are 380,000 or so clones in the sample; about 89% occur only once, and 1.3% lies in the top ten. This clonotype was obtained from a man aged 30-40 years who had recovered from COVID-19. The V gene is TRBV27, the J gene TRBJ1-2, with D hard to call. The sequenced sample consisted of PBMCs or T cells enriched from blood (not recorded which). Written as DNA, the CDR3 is TGTGCCAGCAGGAGCGGGAGGATCTATGGCTACACCTTC. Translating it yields CASRSGRIYGYTF.